The sequence of this T cell receptor beta chain was determined in a study of technical replicates of blood from a few donors. J lost 2 bases, V lost 5 bases, and 2 bases had no gene match. The CDR3 consists of 14 residues. Germline V CDR1 and CDR2: SGHTA, FQGNSA. Sequencing used immunoSEQ multiplex PCR; TCRdb keeps in-frame clones, though not all of them. The sample lists about 86,000 clones; roughly 95% were seen once. This rearrangement joins TRBV7-2 to TRBJ1-1; 10 nucleotides agree with TRBD1. The receptor was isolated from a human donor in good health. The material sequenced was T cells isolated from PBMCs. The CDR3 DNA sequence: TGTGCCAGCAGCGCGACAGGGGGCAACACTGAAGCTTTCTTT. This gives the protein CASSATGGNTEAFF.